Below, 20 T cell receptor beta chains from the same sample are listed, as sequenced in a study of T cells in Graves' hyperthyroidism and ophthalmopathy. Amplification yielded TCR beta CDR3 regions, with RNA transcripts as the source. First-round RT-PCR of the TCR CDR3 relied on the HTBI primer set. TCRdb called the multiplex PCR reads again in MiXCR, with one record for every CDR3 protein. In the table there are 450,000 to 700,000 distinct CDR3 sequences, around 45% of which are singletons. Input material: peripheral blood or thyroid tissue (not recorded which). The receptors derive from a woman aged 18 to 35 with Graves' hyperthyroidism.

The V and J genes are TRBV2 and TRBJ1-6, with D unresolved. This CDR3 has 14 amino acids. Germline CDR1 and CDR2: SNHLY and FYNNEI. Trimming cost V 3 bases and J 13 bases, with 16 bases left between them. CDR3 amino acids: CASSDDAGGSPLHF. In DNA, the CDR3 is TGTGCCAGCAGTGACGATGCGGGAGGATCCCCCCTCCACTTT.

This chain uses TRBV6-5 with TRBJ2-5, with 7 bases fitting TRBD1. V gave up 6 bases and J gave up 5 bases; unmatched junction bases: 6. Germline CDR1 MNHEY, CDR2 SVGAGI. The CDR3 is 13 residues long. CDR3 sequence (DNA): TGTGCCAGCAGGTCCCCGGGACAGGAGACCCAGTACTTC. Protein: CASRSPGQETQYF.

This clonotype has a count of ten or more. V is TRBV7-9 and J is TRBJ2-2; no definite D call. This CDR3 is built from 14 residues. The germline V gene has CDR1 SEHNR and CDR2 FQNEAQ (reference sequence). Trimming removed 5 bases at V and 2 bases at J, with 9 bases between. CDR3 DNA sequence: TGTGCCAGCAGCCCAAGGAGTAACACCGGGGAGCTGTTTTTT. Its protein product is CASSPRSNTGELFF.

The chain links TRBV2 to TRBJ1-2; D possibly corresponds to TRBD1 (5 bases). Germline V gene sequence: CDR1 SNHLY, CDR2 FYNNEI. CDR3 length: 12 amino acids. V lost 7 bases to trimming and J lost 4 bases, with 10 bases between them. The CDR3 nucleotides read TGTGCCAGCATGGACACAGGCTATGGCTACACCTTC. Encoded protein: CASMDTGYGYTF.

This clonotype came up many times. This chain connects TRBV20-1 to TRBJ1-1; 9 bases match TRBD1. This CDR3 contains 13 residues. Losses at the gene ends were 5 bases for V and 5 bases for J; bases not matched to a gene: 6. Per the germline V gene, CDR1 is DFQATT and CDR2 is SNEGSKA (reference sequence). The CDR3 loop reads CSAYYRGLTEAFF. CDR3 sequence (DNA): TGCAGTGCTTATTACAGGGGGCTAACTGAAGCTTTCTTT.

The V and J genes are TRBV7-4 and TRBJ2-3; D possibly corresponds to TRBD2 (5 bases). Trimming removed 0 bases at V and 0 bases at J, with 7 bases between. Germline values: CDR1 SGHVT, CDR2 SQSDAQ. The CDR3 loop spans 15 amino acids. CDR3 nucleotide sequence: TGTGCCAGCAGCTTAGCGGGAGCGAGCACAGATACGCAGTATTTT. Translated: CASSLAGASTDTQYF.

Turning to this clonotype: Possible read error: a much larger clone is one base away. Here the CDR3 DNA reads TGCAGCGTTGAAGTGGGGACAGGGACCTACGAGCAGTACTTC. Its translation: CSVEVGTGTYEQYF. This sequence joins TRBV29-1 and TRBJ2-7, with 9 bases that match TRBD1. CDR1 and CDR2 from the germline V gene are SQVTM and ANQGSEA. This CDR3 spans 14 amino acids. The J segment lost 2 bases and the V segment lost 1 base, leaving 3 bases of the junction unmatched.

The chain is built from TRBV7-3 and TRBJ2-3, with 12 nucleotides matching TRBD2. Per germline, CDR1 SGHTA and CDR2 FQGTGA. V shed 5 bases, J shed 2 bases, and the junction held 5 bases outside the gene matches. The CDR3 totals 16 residues. The CDR3 region is CASSPRTSGVTDTQYF. The CDR3 DNA reads as TGTGCCAGCAGCCCCCGGACTAGCGGGGTCACAGATACGCAGTATTTT. Together with reference TRBV7-3 and TRBJ2-3, the CDR3 gives the full variable domain: GAGVSQTPSNKVTEKGKYVELRCDPISGHTALYWYRQSLGQGPEFLIYFQGTGAADDSGLPNDRFFAVRPEGSVSTLKIQRTERGDSAVYLCASSPRTSGVTDTQYFGPGTRLTVL.

The chain joins TRBV6-5 to TRBJ2-6; tentative D call: TRBD2 (5 bases). V was cut by 5 bases and J by 2 bases, with 19 bases left in between. CDR3 length equals 18 residues. The germline CDR1 and CDR2 sequences are MNHEY and SVGAGI. In DNA form, the CDR3 reads TGTGCCAGCAGTACCCCGGGGAGAGAGAATACTGGGGCCAACGTCCTGACTTTC. Protein product: CASSTPGRENTGANVLTF.

The chain employs TRBV7-2 and TRBJ2-2, with 9 bases lining up with TRBD2. Germline V CDR1 and CDR2: SGHTA, FQGNSA. Trimming at V came to 0 bases and at J to 4 bases, leaving 6 bases not matched to a gene. The CDR3 totals 17 residues. CDR3 residues: CASSLAVGLAATGELFF. In nucleotides, the CDR3 is TGTGCCAGCAGCTTAGCGGTGGGACTAGCCGCCACCGGGGAGCTGTTTTTT.

This clonotype was seen repeatedly, ten times or more. V usage is TRBV20-1 and J usage is TRBJ1-4, with a possible D match to TRBD1 (5 bases). From germline, CDR1 is DFQATT and CDR2 SNEGSKA (reference sequence). CDR3 length: 18 residues. V was shortened by 0 bases and J by 0 bases, with 17 bases between the two germline ends. CDR3 coding DNA: TGCAGTGCTAGAGACGTGGGGCGGGGCACTTCAACTAATGAAAAACTGTTTTTT. Protein product: CSARDVGRGTSTNEKLFF.

This chain links TRBV29-1 with TRBJ1-2; no clear D. The germline CDR1 and CDR2 sequences are SQVTM and ANQGSEA. This CDR3 spans 13 amino acids. V was trimmed by 8 bases and J by 4 bases, leaving 17 bases between them. As DNA, the CDR3 is TGCAGCCAAGATGCGGGAATCTCCTATGGCTACACCTTC. It yields the protein CSQDAGISYGYTF.

On this clonotype: This may be a read error, as it is one base from a much larger clone. The chain couples TRBV11-2 to TRBJ2-5, with D tentatively TRBD1 (5 bases). The germline gives CDR1 SGHAT, CDR2 FQNNGV. The V end lost 4 bases, the J end lost 5 bases, and 14 bases lay between the germline ends. This CDR3 comprises 14 residues. CDR3 protein: CASSSGRVSETQYF. As DNA, the CDR3 is TGTGCCAGCAGCTCAGGCAGGGTTTCGGAGACCCAGTACTTC.

About this clonotype: One end of the junction varies from germline; a read error may be responsible. The chain joins TRBV6-2 or TRBV6-3 to TRBJ2-5; D tentatively fits TRBD1 or TRBD2 (5 bases each). Germline V gives CDR1 MNHEY, CDR2 SVGEGT. The CDR3 contains 8 residues. The CDR3 region has the DNA TGTGCCAGCTGGGGACGGGACTTC. Translating it yields CASWGRDF.

This clonotype has at least ten counts. The rearrangement links TRBV9 to TRBJ2-7; D possibly corresponds to TRBD1 (6 bases). Germline loops: CDR1 SGDLS, CDR2 YYNGEE. V gave up 0 bases and J gave up 0 bases, with 13 bases separating them. This CDR3 is 16 amino acids long. CDR3 coding DNA: TGTGCCAGCAGCGTAGGTCGGGACACCCGCTCCTACGAGCAGTACTTC. It codes for CASSVGRDTRSYEQYF.

There are many counts of this clonotype. This sequence joins TRBV12-3 or TRBV12-4 and TRBJ1-5; no clear D gene. This CDR3 region has 12 residues. The ends were cut back, 4 bases at V and 7 bases at J, with 8 bases in the middle. CDR3 sequence (DNA): TGTGCCAGCAGTTACTTCTGGCAGCCCCAGCATTTT. Encoded protein: CASSYFWQPQHF.

The count of this clonotype is one. This chain uses TRBV6-5 with TRBJ2-2, with D maybe TRBD2 (6 bases). This CDR3 contains 12 residues. Germline V gene data show CDR1 as MNHEY and CDR2 as SVGAGI. The ends were cut back, 11 bases at V and 8 bases at J, with 15 bases in the middle. The CDR3 DNA reads TGTGCCTTGCGGGGCTCGGGTGGGGAGCTGTTTTTT. Translated: CALRGSGGELFF.

This clonotype has only a few counts. The chain links TRBV7-2 to TRBJ2-3; 11 nucleotides align to TRBD2. The length of the CDR3 is 16 residues. Trimming removed 3 bases from V and 6 bases from J; junction bases left unmatched: 8. Germline CDR1 SGHTA, CDR2 FQGNSA. This chain's CDR3 is CASSLSFASGRDTQYF. The DNA of the CDR3 is TGTGCCAGCAGCTTGAGTTTCGCTAGCGGGAGGGATACGCAGTATTTT.

This clonotype was seen at least ten times. The genes are TRBV20-1 and TRBJ1-1; D is perhaps TRBD1 (6 bases). The CDR3 spans 14 residues. CDR1 and CDR2 from the germline V gene are DFQATT and SNEGSKA (reference sequence). The DNA for the CDR3 is TGCGCCACCCGAGTGGGGGCCTGGTACACTGAAGCTTTCTTT. This gives the protein CATRVGAWYTEAFF.

This clonotype was picked up many times. The rearrangement links TRBV6-2 or TRBV6-3 to TRBJ2-2, with 7 nucleotides matching TRBD2. Germline CDR1 reads MNHEY; CDR2 reads SVGEGT. The CDR3 has 15 amino acids. Trimming took 7 bases from V and 3 from J; bases not matched to a gene: 8. CDR3 DNA sequence: TGTGCCAGCACCGGGAGGAGGCGGGACACCGGGGAGCTGTTTTTT. Translation: CASTGRRRDTGELFF.